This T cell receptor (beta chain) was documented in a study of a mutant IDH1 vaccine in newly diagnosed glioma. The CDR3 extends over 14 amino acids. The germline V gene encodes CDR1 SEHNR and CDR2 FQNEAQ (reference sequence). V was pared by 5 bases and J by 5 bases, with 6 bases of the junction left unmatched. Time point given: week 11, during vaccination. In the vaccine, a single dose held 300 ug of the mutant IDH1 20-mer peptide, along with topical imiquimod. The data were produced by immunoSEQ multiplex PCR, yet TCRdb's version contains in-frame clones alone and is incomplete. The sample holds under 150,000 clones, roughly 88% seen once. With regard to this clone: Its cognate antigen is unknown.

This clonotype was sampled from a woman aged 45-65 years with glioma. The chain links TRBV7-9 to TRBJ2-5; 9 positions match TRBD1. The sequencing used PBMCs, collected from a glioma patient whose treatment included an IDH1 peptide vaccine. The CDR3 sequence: CASSVTGGAETQYF. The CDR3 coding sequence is TGTGCCAGCAGCGTGACAGGGGGGGCTGAGACCCAGTACTTC.